Below are 21 T cell receptor beta chains sequenced from a single sample in a study of cytomegalovirus exposure and HLA in healthy donors. Measured with immunoSEQ multiplex PCR; TCRdb has only the in-frame clones, and not every one. The data show 90,000 to 150,000 clones, with around 89% seen just once and 1.5% to 2% held by the top ten. Sequenced sample: PBMCs. The origin of the receptors is a man between 18 and 35 years old in good health and CMV-seronegative.

Only one count was recorded for this clone. The chain carries TRBV5-1 and TRBJ1-6; 7 bases agree with TRBD1. Trimming cost V 5 bases and J 6 bases; bases outside gene matches: 8. This CDR3 comprises 15 residues. Germline CDR1 is SGHRS and CDR2 is YFSETQ. This CDR3 is CASSRGTAPNSPLHF. Written as DNA, the CDR3 is TGCGCCAGCAGTCGCGGGACAGCACCTAATTCACCCCTCCACTTT.

Note on this clone: The sample has other DNA sequences that encode this CDR3 too. The chain uses TRBV5-6 and TRBJ2-7; 12 bases map to TRBD2. V trimming: 8 bases; J trimming: 2 bases; junction bases outside the gene matches: 11. Germline loops: CDR1 SGHDT, CDR2 YYEEEE. The CDR3 has 16 residues. The chain's CDR3 is CASSLGGLAGTYEQYF. CDR3 DNA sequence: TGTGCCAGTAGCCTGGGCGGACTAGCGGGGACCTACGAGCAGTACTTC.

The chain uses TRBV6-6 and TRBJ2-1; 9 nucleotides agree with TRBD2. The CDR3 spans 16 residues. Germline V gene data show CDR1 as MNHNY and CDR2 as SVGAGI (reference sequence). The V and J ends lost 7 bases and 7 bases, in that order; junction bases with no gene match: 14. Written as DNA, the CDR3 is TGTGCCAGCAAAGACTTGGCTAGCGGGAAGGAAAATGAGCAGTTCTTC. This gives the protein CASKDLASGKENEQFF.

V usage is TRBV5-1 and J usage is TRBJ1-5; 9 bases agree with TRBD1. Germline V CDR1 and CDR2: SGHRS, YFSETQ. This CDR3 contains 16 residues. J was trimmed by 5 bases and V by 1 base; bases with no gene match: 7. For the CDR3, the DNA is TGCGCCAGCAGCTTGACACCGGGACAGGGCCATCAGCCCCAGCATTTT. Encoded protein: CASSLTPGQGHQPQHF.

J is TRBJ2-3 and V is TRBV28; 7 bases match TRBD2. The CDR3 contains 16 residues. CDR1 MDHEN and CDR2 SYDVKM come from the germline V gene. Trimming took 4 bases from V and 3 from J; bases not matched to a gene: 10. Written as DNA, the CDR3 is TGTGCCAGCAGTTCAATAGCGGGCCTGCGGACAGATACGCAGTATTTT. Residues: CASSSIAGLRTDTQYF.

This chain links TRBV11-2 with TRBJ1-1; maybe TRBD1 (6 bases). Trimming removed 4 bases from V and 5 bases from J, with 17 bases in between. This CDR3 is 15 amino acids long. The germline V gene has CDR1 SGHAT and CDR2 FQNNGV. This chain's CDR3 is CASSSIRRGGTEAFF. The CDR3 bases are TGTGCCAGCAGCTCGATCCGCAGGGGTGGAACTGAAGCTTTCTTT. The full variable domain, completed using reference TRBV11-2 and TRBJ1-1, is EAGVAQSPRYKIIEKRQSVAFWCNPISGHATLYWYQQILGQGPKLLIQFQNNGVVDDSQLPKDRFSAERLKGVDSTLKIQPAKLEDSAVYLCASSSIRRGGTEAFFGQGTRLTVV.

The J gene is TRBJ1-1, the V gene TRBV6-1; possible D gene TRBD1, 6 bases. CDR3 size: 12 residues. Germline V CDR1 and CDR2: MNHNS, SASEGT. The V and J ends lost 8 bases and 0 bases respectively, with 7 bases between them. The CDR3 here is CASDRMNTEAFF. The CDR3 DNA sequence: TGTGCCAGCGACAGGATGAACACTGAAGCTTTCTTT.

The chain combines TRBV29-1 with TRBJ2-7, with 10 bases aligning to TRBD2. Germline V gene lookup returns CDR1 SQVTM and CDR2 ANQGSEA. Trimming at V came to 6 bases and at J to 4 bases, leaving 21 bases not matched to a gene. CDR3 length: 18 amino acids. The CDR3 nucleotides read TGCAGCGTCCAAAAACCCCCTTCTAGAGCGGGAGGGATGTACGAGCAGTACTTC. Encoded protein: CSVQKPPSRAGGMYEQYF.

The genes are TRBV5-1 and TRBJ1-2; D not resolved. Trimming cost V 4 bases and J 5 bases, with 15 bases left between them. The CDR3 spans 14 residues. CDR1 and CDR2 from the germline V gene are SGHRS and YFSETQ. The CDR3 reads CASSERTPGYGYTF. The CDR3 DNA reads as TGCGCCAGCAGCGAACGGACCCCGGGGTATGGCTACACCTTC.

The chain uses TRBV29-1 and TRBJ2-7; tentatively, D is TRBD2 (5 bases). CDR3 size: 15 residues. Germline V CDR1 and CDR2: SQVTM, ANQGSEA. V lost 7 bases and J lost 4, with 23 bases in between. CDR3 region: CSAGSNKAPWYEQYF. CDR3 bases: TGCAGCGCGGGGTCGAATAAAGCACCTTGGTACGAGCAGTACTTC.

V usage is TRBV5-1 and J usage is TRBJ2-2, with a possible D match to TRBD2 (6 bases). The CDR3 totals 14 residues. Germline CDR1 and CDR2: SGHRS and YFSETQ. V was cut by 4 bases and J by 5 bases, with 12 bases left in between. The CDR3 is CASSEVRGTGELFF. The CDR3 DNA follows: TGCGCCAGCAGCGAAGTTCGGGGGACCGGGGAGCTGTTTTTT.

CDR3 amino acids: CASSYNNEQFF. The DNA for the CDR3 is TGTGCCAGCAGCTACAACAATGAGCAGTTCTTC. The J gene is TRBJ2-1, the V gene TRBV7-2; D remains unclear. The CDR3 is made up of 11 amino acids. Germline V gene lookup returns CDR1 SGHTA and CDR2 FQGNSA. V lost 4 bases and J lost 5, with 3 bases in between.

The chain is built from TRBV7-2 and TRBJ2-1; TRBD2 matches 12 bases. Germline CDR1 reads SGHTA; CDR2 reads FQGNSA. CDR3 length: 15 residues. The V and J ends lost 5 bases and 6 bases, in that order; junction bases with no gene match: 5. CDR3 sequence reads: CASSRGLAGTNEQFF. CDR3 sequence (DNA): TGTGCCAGCAGCCGCGGACTAGCGGGGACCAATGAGCAGTTCTTC.

The chain links TRBV28 to TRBJ1-2, with 7 bases that match TRBD1. Germline V gene lookup returns CDR1 MDHEN and CDR2 SYDVKM. The CDR3 has 15 residues. V shed 6 bases, J shed 4 bases, and the junction held 11 bases outside the gene matches. The CDR3 DNA reads TGTGCCAGCAGGAAGAGGACAGGAGGGCTCTATGGCTACACCTTC. It is translated as CASRKRTGGLYGYTF.

This chain uses TRBV2 with TRBJ2-2; 11 bases align to TRBD2. The CDR3 contains 17 residues. V lost 2 bases to trimming and J lost 3 bases; unmatched junction nucleotides: 5. Germline-derived CDR1 and CDR2 are SNHLY and FYNNEI. The chain's CDR3 is CASSERASGRYTGELFF. Here the CDR3 DNA reads TGTGCCAGCAGTGAACGGGCTAGCGGGAGGTACACCGGGGAGCTGTTTTTT.

The V and J genes are TRBV5-4 and TRBJ2-1; maybe TRBD1 (5 bases). There are 15 residues in the CDR3. The germline V gene has CDR1 SGHNT and CDR2 YYREEE (reference sequence). Trimming removed 1 base from V and 0 bases from J, with 8 bases in between. The CDR3 DNA sequence: TGTGCCAGCAGCTTGCAGGGTAACTCCTACAATGAGCAGTTCTTC. Amino acids: CASSLQGNSYNEQFF.

V is TRBV15 and J is TRBJ1-5, with 8 nucleotides matching TRBD1. The germline V gene encodes CDR1 LNHNV and CDR2 YYDKDF (reference sequence). Trimming cost V 3 bases and J 2 bases; bases outside gene matches: 6. This CDR3 contains 16 residues. In nucleotides, the CDR3 is TGTGCCACCAGCAGGGACAGGGAAGTTCGCAATCAGCCCCAGCATTTT. As protein: CATSRDREVRNQPQHF.

This clone was counted a single time. The V gene is TRBV4-1, the J gene TRBJ2-2; maybe TRBD2 (5 bases). V shed 1 base and J shed 8 bases, with 14 bases lying between them. The CDR3 contains 15 residues. The germline V gene encodes CDR1 MGHRA and CDR2 YSYEKL. CDR3 nucleotide sequence: TGCGCCAGCAGCCAAGGTCTCACCCCGGGAGGGGAGCTGTTTTTT. Protein: CASSQGLTPGGELFF.

This chain uses TRBV7-9 with TRBJ2-3; 8 bases map to TRBD1. Germline CDR1 and CDR2: SEHNR and FQNEAQ (reference sequence). V shed 5 bases and J 1 base; nucleotides not matched to a gene: 5. The CDR3 extends over 15 amino acids. CDR3 DNA: TGTGCCAGCAGCGTCGGACAGGGCCGCACAGATACGCAGTATTTT. As protein: CASSVGQGRTDTQYF.

This chain joins TRBV7-6 and TRBJ1-1; D might be TRBD1 (5 bases). V dropped 1 base and J dropped 6 bases, with 15 bases sitting between them. The CDR3 sequence is 15 residues long. Looked up from germline, CDR1 is SGHVS and CDR2 is FNYEAQ. The CDR3, as DNA: TGTGCCAGCAGCTTAGAGGCGGCAGGGAGGCCTGAAGCTTTCTTT. This gives the protein CASSLEAAGRPEAFF.

The rearrangement links TRBV30 to TRBJ2-2; a possible D gene is TRBD2 (6 bases). The ends were cut back, 3 bases at V and 1 base at J, with 12 bases in the middle. This CDR3 has 15 residues. Germline V gene lookup returns CDR1 GTSNPN and CDR2 SVGIG (reference sequence). DNA of the CDR3: TGTGCCTGGAGGGGCGGGGCTTTGAACACCGGGGAGCTGTTTTTT. This encodes CAWRGGALNTGELFF.